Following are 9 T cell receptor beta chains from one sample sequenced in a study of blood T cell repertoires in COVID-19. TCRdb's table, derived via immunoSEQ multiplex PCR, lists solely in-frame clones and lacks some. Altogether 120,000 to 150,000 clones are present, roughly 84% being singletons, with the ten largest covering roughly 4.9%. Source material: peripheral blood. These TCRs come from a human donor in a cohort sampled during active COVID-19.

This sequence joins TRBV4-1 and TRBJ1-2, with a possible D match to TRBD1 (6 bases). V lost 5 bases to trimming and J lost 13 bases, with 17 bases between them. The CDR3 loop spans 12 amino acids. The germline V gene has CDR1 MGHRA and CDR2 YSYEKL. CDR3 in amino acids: CASSDPGHRVTF. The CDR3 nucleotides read TGCGCCAGCAGCGACCCGGGACACCGTGTCACCTTC.

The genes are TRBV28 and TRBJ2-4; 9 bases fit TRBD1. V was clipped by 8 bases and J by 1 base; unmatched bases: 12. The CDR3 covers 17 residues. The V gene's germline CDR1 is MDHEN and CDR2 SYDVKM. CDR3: CASSGTGMWAAKNIQYF. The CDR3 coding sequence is TGTGCCAGCTCAGGGACAGGGATGTGGGCGGCCAAAAACATTCAGTACTTC.

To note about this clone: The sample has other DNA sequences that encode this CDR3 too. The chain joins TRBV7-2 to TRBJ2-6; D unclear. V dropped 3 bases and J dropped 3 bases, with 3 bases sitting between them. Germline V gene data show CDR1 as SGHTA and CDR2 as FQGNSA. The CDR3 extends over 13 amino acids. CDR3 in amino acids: CASSFSGANVLTF. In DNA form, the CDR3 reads TGTGCCAGCAGCTTTAGTGGGGCCAACGTCCTGACTTTC. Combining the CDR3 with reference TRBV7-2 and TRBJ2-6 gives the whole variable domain GAGVSQSPSNKVTEKGKDVELRCDPISGHTALYWYRQSLGQGLEFLIYFQGNSAPDKSGLPSDRFSAERTGGSVSTLTIQRTQQEDSAVYLCASSFSGANVLTFGAGSRLTVL.

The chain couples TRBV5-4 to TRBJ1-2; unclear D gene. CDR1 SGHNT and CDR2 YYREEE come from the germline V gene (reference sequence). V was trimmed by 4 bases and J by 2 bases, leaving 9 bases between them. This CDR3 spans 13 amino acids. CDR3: CASSLTVNYGYTF. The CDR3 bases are TGTGCCAGCAGCCTTACAGTAAACTATGGCTACACCTTC.

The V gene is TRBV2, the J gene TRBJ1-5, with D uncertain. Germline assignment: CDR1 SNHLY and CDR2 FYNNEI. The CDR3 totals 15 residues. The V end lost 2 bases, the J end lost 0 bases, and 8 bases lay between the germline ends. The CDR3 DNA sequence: TGTGCCAGCAGTGAACGGCCAGGTAGCAATCAGCCCCAGCATTTT. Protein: CASSERPGSNQPQHF. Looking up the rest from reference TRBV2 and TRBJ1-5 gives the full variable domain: EPEVTQTPSHQVTQMGQEVILRCVPISNHLYFYWYRQILGQKVEFLVSFYNNEISEKSEIFDDQFSVERPDGSNFTLKIRSTKLEDSAMYFCASSERPGSNQPQHFGDGTRLSIL.

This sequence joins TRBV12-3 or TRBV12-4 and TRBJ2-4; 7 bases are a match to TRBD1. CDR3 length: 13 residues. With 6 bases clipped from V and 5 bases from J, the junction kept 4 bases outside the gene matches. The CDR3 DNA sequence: TGTGCCAGCAGCACCGGGACAGAAAACATTCAGTACTTC. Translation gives CASSTGTENIQYF.

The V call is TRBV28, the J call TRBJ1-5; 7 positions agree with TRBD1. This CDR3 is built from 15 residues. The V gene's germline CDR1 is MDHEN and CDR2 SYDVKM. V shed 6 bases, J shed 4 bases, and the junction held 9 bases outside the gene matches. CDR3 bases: TGTGCCAGCAGACCTCCGGGACAGTGGAATCAGCCCCAGCATTTT. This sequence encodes CASRPPGQWNQPQHF.

The CDR3 DNA reads TGTGCCAGTAGTCAGGACAGGGAAGATTCACCCCTCCACTTT. This sequence encodes CASSQDREDSPLHF. V and J are TRBV19 and TRBJ1-6; 8 bases agree with TRBD1. This CDR3 is built from 14 residues. Germline loops: CDR1 LNHDA, CDR2 SQIVND (reference sequence). The V gene end was trimmed by 5 bases and the J gene end by 8 bases; junction bases not matched to a gene: 5. The variable domain in full, completed from reference TRBV19 and TRBJ1-6, reads DGGITQSPKYLFRKEGQNVTLSCEQNLNHDAMYWYRQDPGQGLRLIYYSQIVNDFQKGDIAEGYSVSREKKESFPLTVTSAQKNPTAFYLCASSQDREDSPLHFGNGTRLTVT.

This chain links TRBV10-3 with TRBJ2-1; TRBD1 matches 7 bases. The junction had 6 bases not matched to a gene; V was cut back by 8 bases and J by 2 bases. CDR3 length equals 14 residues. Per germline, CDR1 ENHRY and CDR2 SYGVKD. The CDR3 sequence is CAILAGGAYNEQFF. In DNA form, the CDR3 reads TGTGCCATCCTGGCAGGGGGTGCCTACAATGAGCAGTTCTTC.